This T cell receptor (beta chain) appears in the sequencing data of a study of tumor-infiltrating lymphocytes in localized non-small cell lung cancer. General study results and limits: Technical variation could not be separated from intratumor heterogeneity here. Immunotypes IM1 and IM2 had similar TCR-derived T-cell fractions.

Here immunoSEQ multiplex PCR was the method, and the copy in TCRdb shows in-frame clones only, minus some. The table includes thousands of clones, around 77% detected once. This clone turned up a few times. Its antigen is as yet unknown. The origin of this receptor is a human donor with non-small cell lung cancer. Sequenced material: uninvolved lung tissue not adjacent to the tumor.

The CDR3 DNA reads as TGTGCCAGCAGTTTAACCTCAGACGGGAACACCGGGGAGCTGTTTTTT. This translates into CASSLTSDGNTGELFF. This chain joins TRBV28 and TRBJ2-2; D gene uncertain. Germline loops: CDR1 MDHEN, CDR2 SYDVKM. This CDR3 contains 16 residues. V lost 2 bases and J lost 1, with 11 bases in between.